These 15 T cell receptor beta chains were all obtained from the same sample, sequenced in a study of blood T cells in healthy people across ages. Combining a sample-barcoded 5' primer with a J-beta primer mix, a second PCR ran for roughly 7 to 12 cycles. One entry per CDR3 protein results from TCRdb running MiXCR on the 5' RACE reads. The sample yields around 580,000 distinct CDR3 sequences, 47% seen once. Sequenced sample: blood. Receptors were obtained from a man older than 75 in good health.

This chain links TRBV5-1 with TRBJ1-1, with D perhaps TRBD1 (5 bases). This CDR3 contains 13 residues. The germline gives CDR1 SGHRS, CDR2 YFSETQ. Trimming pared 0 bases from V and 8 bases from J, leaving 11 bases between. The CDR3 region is CASSLDRDREAFF. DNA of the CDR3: TGCGCCAGCAGCTTGGACCGGGACCGAGAAGCTTTCTTT. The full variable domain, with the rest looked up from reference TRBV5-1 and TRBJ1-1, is KAGVTQTPRYLIKTRGQQVTLSCSPISGHRSVSWYQQTPGQGLQFLFEYFSETQRNKGNFPGRFSGRQFSNSRSEMNVSTLELGDSALYLCASSLDRDREAFFGQGTRLTVV.

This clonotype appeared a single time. The CDR3 sequence: CSATKRENQPQHF. The CDR3 DNA follows: TGCAGTGCTACCAAGAGGGAAAATCAGCCCCAGCATTTT. This chain links TRBV20-1 with TRBJ1-5, with no clear D. CDR3 size: 13 residues. V was cut by 4 bases and J by 4 bases, with 11 bases left in between. In germline, CDR1 is DFQATT, CDR2 SNEGSKA (reference sequence).

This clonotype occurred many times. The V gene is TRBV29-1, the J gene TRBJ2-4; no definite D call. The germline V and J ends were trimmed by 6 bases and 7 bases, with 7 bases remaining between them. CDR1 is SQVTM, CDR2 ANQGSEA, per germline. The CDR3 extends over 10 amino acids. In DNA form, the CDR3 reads TGCAGCGTCGTAGGGAACATTCAGTACTTC. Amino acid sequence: CSVVGNIQYF.

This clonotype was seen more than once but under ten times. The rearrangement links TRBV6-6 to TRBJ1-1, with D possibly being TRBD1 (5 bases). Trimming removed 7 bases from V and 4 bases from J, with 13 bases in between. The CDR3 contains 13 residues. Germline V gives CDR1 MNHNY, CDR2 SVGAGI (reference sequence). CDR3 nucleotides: TGTGCCAGCACCCCCCCCGGGGCCACTGAAGCTTTCTTT. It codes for CASTPPGATEAFF.

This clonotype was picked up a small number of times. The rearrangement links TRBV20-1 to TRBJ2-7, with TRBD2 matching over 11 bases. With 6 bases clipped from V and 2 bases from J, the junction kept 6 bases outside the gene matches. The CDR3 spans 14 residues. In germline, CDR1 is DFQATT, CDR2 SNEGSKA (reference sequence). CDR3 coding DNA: TGCAGTGCCCAGGGACTAGCGGTAACCTACGAGCAGTACTTC. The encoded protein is CSAQGLAVTYEQYF.

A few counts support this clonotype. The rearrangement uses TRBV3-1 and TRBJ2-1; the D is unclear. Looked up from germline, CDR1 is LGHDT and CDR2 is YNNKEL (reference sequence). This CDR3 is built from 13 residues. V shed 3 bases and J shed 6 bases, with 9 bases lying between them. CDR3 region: CASSQSWANEQFF. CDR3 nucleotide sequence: TGTGCCAGCAGCCAGTCCTGGGCCAATGAGCAGTTCTTC.

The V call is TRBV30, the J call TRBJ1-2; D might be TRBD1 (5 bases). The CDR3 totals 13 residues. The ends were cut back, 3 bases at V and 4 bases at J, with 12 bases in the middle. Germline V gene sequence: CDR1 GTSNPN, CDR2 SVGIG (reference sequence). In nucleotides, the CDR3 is TGTGCCTGGAGCGCTCAGGGTGCCTATGGCTACACCTTC. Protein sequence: CAWSAQGAYGYTF.

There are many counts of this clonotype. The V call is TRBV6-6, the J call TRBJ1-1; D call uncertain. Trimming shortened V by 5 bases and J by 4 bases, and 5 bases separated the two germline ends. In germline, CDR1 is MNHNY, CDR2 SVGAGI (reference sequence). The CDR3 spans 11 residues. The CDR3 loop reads CASSKPTEAFF. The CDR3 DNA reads TGTGCCAGCAGTAAACCCACTGAAGCTTTCTTT.

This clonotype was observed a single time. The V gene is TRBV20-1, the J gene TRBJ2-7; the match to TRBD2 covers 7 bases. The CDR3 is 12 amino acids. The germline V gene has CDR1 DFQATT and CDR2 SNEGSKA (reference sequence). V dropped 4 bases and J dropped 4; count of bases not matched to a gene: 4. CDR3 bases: TGCAGTGCTATTAGGACTAGTTACGAGCAGTACTTC. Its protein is CSAIRTSYEQYF.

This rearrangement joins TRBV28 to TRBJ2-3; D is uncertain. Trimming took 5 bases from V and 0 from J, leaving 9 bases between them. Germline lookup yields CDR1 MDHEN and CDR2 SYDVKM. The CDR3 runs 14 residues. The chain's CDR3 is CASSPMGSTDTQYF. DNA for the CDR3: TGTGCCAGCAGTCCCATGGGTAGCACAGATACGCAGTATTTT.

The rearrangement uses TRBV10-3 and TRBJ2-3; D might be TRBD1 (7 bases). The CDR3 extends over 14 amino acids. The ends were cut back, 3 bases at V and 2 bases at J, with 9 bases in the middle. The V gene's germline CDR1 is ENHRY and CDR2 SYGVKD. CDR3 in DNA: TGTGCCATCAGTGACAGGGGGGACACAGATACGCAGTATTTT. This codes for CAISDRGDTDTQYF.

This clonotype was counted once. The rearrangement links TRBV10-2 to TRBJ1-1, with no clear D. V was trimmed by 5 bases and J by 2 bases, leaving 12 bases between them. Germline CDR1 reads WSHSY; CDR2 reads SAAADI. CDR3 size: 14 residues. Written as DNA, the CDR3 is TGCGCCAGCAGTCCCCAACACATAAACACTGAAGCTTTCTTT. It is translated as CASSPQHINTEAFF.

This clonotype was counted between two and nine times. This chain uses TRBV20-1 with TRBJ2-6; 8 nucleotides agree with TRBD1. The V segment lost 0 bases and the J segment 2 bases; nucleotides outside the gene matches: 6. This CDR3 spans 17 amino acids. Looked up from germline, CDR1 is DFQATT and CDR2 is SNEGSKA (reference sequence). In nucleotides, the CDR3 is TGCAGTGCTAGAGAGCCAGGGGGCACAGCTGGGGCCAACGTCCTGACTTTC. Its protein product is CSAREPGGTAGANVLTF.

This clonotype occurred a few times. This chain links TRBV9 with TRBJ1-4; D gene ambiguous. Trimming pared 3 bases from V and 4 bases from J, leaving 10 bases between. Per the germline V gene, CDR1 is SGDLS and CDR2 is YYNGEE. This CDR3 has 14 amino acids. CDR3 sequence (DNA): TGTGCCAGCAGCGAACGGACGGGTAATGAAAAACTGTTTTTT. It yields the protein CASSERTGNEKLFF.

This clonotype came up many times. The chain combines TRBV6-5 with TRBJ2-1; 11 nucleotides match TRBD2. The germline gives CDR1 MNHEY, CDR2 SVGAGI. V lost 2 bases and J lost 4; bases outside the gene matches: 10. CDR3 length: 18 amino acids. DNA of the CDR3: TGTGCCAGCAGTTACCCCGGGACTAGCGGTACTTTTTACAATGAGCAGTTCTTC. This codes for CASSYPGTSGTFYNEQFF.